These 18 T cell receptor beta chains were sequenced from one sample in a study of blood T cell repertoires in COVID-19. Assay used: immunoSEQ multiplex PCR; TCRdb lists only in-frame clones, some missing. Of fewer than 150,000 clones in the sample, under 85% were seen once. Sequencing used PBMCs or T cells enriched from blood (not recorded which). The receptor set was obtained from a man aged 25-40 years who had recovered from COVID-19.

The CDR3 bases are TGCAGCGTTGAAGATCCCACAGGGCGGCGGTTCCTCTACAATGAGCAGTTCTTC. This sequence encodes CSVEDPTGRRFLYNEQFF. The V gene is TRBV29-1, the J gene TRBJ2-1; TRBD1 might be the D (6 bases). V shed 0 bases and J shed 3 bases, with 21 bases lying between them. Germline-derived CDR1 and CDR2 are SQVTM and ANQGSEA. This CDR3 has 18 amino acids.

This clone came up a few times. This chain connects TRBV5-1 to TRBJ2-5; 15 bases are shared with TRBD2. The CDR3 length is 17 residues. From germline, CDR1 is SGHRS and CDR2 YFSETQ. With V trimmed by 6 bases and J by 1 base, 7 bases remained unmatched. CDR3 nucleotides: TGCGCCAGCATGGGACTAGCGGGAGGAGGGGGCCAAGAGACCCAGTACTTC. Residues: CASMGLAGGGGQETQYF. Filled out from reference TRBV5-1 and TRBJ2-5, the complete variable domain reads KAGVTQTPRYLIKTRGQQVTLSCSPISGHRSVSWYQQTPGQGLQFLFEYFSETQRNKGNFPGRFSGRQFSNSRSEMNVSTLELGDSALYLCASMGLAGGGGQETQYFGPGTRLLVL.

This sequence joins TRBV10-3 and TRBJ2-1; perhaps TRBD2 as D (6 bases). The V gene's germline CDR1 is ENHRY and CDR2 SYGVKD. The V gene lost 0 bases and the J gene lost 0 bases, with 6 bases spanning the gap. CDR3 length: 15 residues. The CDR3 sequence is CAISESRGSYNEQFF. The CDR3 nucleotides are TGTGCCATCAGTGAGTCGCGGGGCTCCTACAATGAGCAGTTCTTC.

The CDR3 DNA sequence: TGTGCCAGCAGTTCGCAGGGGGCCTACGAGCAGTACTTC. Encoded protein: CASSSQGAYEQYF. The chain carries TRBV6-5 and TRBJ2-7; 7 bases line up with TRBD1. CDR3 length: 13 amino acids. Germline V lookup: CDR1 MNHEY, CDR2 SVGAGI. Losses at the gene ends were 4 bases for V and 2 bases for J; bases not matched to a gene: 2.

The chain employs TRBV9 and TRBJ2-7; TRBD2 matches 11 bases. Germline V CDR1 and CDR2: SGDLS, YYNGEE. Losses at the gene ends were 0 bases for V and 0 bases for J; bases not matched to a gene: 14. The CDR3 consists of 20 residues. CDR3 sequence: CASSVGLPNRGLAASYEQYF. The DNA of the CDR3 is TGTGCCAGCAGCGTAGGTCTCCCGAACAGGGGACTAGCGGCCTCCTACGAGCAGTACTTC.

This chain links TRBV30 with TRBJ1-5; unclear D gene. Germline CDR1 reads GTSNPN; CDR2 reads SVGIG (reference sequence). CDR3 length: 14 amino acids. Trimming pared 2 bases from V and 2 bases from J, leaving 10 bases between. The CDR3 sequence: CAWSISQGNQPQHF. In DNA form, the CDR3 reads TGTGCCTGGAGTATTTCCCAGGGCAATCAGCCCCAGCATTTT.

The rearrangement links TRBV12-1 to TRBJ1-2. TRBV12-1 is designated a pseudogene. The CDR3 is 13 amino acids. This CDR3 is CASSFGKNYGYTF. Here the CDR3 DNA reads TGTGCCAGCAGCTTCGGGAAAAACTATGGCTACACCTTC.

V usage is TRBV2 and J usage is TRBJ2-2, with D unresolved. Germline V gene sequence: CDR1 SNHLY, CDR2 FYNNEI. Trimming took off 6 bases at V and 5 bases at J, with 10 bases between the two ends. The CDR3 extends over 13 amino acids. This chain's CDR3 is CASRGTGTGELFF. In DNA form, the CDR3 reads TGTGCCAGCAGGGGCACTGGTACCGGGGAGCTGTTTTTT.

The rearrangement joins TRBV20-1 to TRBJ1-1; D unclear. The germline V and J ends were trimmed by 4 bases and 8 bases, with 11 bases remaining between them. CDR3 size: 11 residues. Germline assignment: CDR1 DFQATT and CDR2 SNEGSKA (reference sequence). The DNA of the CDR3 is TGCAGTGCTAATAGGGCGGGGGAAGCTTTCTTT. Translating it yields CSANRAGEAFF.

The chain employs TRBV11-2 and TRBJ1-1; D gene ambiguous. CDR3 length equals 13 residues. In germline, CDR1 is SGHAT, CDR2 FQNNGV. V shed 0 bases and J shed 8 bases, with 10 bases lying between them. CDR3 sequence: CASSLDGGLEAFF. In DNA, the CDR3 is TGTGCCAGCAGCTTAGATGGCGGTCTCGAAGCTTTCTTT. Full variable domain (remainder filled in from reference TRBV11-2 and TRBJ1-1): EAGVAQSPRYKIIEKRQSVAFWCNPISGHATLYWYQQILGQGPKLLIQFQNNGVVDDSQLPKDRFSAERLKGVDSTLKIQPAKLEDSAVYLCASSLDGGLEAFFGQGTRLTVV.

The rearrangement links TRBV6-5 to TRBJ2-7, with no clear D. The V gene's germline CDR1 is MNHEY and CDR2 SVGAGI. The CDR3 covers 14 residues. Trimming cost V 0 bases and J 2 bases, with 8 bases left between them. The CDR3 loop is CASSYSAETYEQYV. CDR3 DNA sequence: TGTGCCAGCAGTTACTCAGCCGAAACCTACGAGCAGTACGTC.

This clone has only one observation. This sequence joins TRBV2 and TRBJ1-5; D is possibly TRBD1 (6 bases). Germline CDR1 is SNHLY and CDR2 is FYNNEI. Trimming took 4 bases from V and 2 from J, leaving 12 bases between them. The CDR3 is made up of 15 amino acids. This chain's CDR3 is CASSGGGGRNQPQHF. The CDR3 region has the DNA TGTGCCAGCAGTGGGGGAGGGGGGCGCAATCAGCCCCAGCATTTT.

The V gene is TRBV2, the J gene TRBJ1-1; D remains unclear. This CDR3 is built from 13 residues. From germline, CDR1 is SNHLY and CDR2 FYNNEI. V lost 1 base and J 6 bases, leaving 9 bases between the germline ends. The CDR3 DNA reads TGTGCCAGCAGTGAAGGAACGGGGTCTGAAGCTTTCTTT. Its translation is CASSEGTGSEAFF.

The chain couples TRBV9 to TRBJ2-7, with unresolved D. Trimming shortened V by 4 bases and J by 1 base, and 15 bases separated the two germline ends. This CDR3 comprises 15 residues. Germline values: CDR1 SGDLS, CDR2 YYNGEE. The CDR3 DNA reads TGTGCCAGCAGCTCCAAGGCAGGTTGGTCCTACGAGCAGTACGTC. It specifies CASSSKAGWSYEQYV.

CDR3 nucleotides: TGCGCCAGCAGCTTGGGGACAGGGGCCAATGAGCAGTTCTTC. Encoded protein: CASSLGTGANEQFF. This chain uses TRBV5-1 with TRBJ2-1; TRBD1 matches 9 bases. The V and J ends lost 0 bases and 6 bases, in that order; junction bases with no gene match: 1. In germline, CDR1 is SGHRS, CDR2 YFSETQ. CDR3 length: 14 amino acids. The whole variable domain, filled in from reference TRBV5-1 and TRBJ2-1, reads KAGVTQTPRYLIKTRGQQVTLSCSPISGHRSVSWYQQTPGQGLQFLFEYFSETQRNKGNFPGRFSGRQFSNSRSEMNVSTLELGDSALYLCASSLGTGANEQFFGPGTRLTVL.

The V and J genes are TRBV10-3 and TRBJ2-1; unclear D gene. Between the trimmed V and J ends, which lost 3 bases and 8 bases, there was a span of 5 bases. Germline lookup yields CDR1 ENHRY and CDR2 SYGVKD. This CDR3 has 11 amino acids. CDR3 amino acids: CAISEGDEQFF. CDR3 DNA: TGTGCCATCAGTGAAGGAGATGAGCAGTTCTTC.

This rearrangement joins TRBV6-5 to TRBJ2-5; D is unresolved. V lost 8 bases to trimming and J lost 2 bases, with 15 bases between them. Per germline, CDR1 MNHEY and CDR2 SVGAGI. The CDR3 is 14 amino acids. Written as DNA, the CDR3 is TGTGCCAGCGATGGCGGTGCCCTGCAAGAGACCCAGTACTTC. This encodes CASDGGALQETQYF.

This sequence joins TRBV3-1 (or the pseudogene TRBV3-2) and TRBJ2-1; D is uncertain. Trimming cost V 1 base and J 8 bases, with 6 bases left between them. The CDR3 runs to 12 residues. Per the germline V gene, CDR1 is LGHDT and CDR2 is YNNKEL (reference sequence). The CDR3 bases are TGTGCCAGCAGCCAAGCCAGTCATGAGCAGTTCTTC. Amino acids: CASSQASHEQFF.